A selection of T cell receptor beta chains follows, all from one sample in a study of beta chain features in type 1 diabetes. Generated by immunoSEQ multiplex PCR, the TCRdb table keeps only in-frame clones and is missing some. The data show hundreds of thousands of clones, around an eighth seen once. Source material: naive CD4+ T cells from blood. The receptors originated from a man between 18 and 29 years old with type 1 diabetes. The CDR3 runs from the conserved cysteine through the conserved F or W. D genes are given only for firm matches. Size tells how often a clone was seen (once, few, many) or the class of an expanded clone, and some rows leave it out.

CDR3aa	CDR3nt	abundance	v_gene	j_gene	d_gene
CASGLDLQETQYF	TGTGCTAGTGGTTTGGACCTCCAAGAGACCCAGTACTTC	NA	TRBV12-5	TRBJ2-5	NA
CASSPQASNQPQHF	TGTGCCAGCAGCCCACAGGCTAGCAATCAGCCCCAGCATTTT	few	TRBV7-2	TRBJ1-5	NA
CASSQERSQPQHF	TGCGCCAGCAGCCAAGAGAGAAGTCAGCCCCAGCATTTT	NA	TRBV4-1	TRBJ1-5	NA
CASSVLQGAGTDTQYF	TGTGCCAGCAGTGTGCTTCAGGGGGCAGGCACAGATACGCAGTATTTT	few	TRBV28	TRBJ2-3	TRBD1
CASSRRDRAGGEQYF	TGTGCCAGCAGCCGTCGAGACAGGGCCGGGGGCGAGCAGTACTTC	NA	TRBV28	TRBJ2-7	NA
CSVQRQKNTEAFF	TGCAGCGTCCAAAGGCAGAAGAACACTGAAGCTTTCTTT	NA	TRBV29-1	TRBJ1-1	NA
CASSVTGFNYGYTF	TGTGCCAGCTCAGTGACAGGGTTCAACTATGGCTACACCTTC	NA	TRBV18	TRBJ1-2	TRBD1
CASSPSWGRGRQETQYF	TGTGCCAGCTCACCGTCGTGGGGGAGGGGAAGACAAGAGACCCAGTACTTC	NA	TRBV18	TRBJ2-5	TRBD2
CASSRTGGHREKLFF	TGTGCCAGCAGCCGCACAGGGGGTCATCGGGAAAAACTGTTTTTT	NA	TRBV7-3	TRBJ1-4	TRBD1
CASILLTGNTEAFF	TGTGCCAGCATCCTACTAACAGGGAACACTGAAGCTTTCTTT	few	TRBV28	TRBJ1-1	NA
CASSGPGGGIPYEQYF	TGTGCCAGCAGCGGCCCTGGGGGCGGCATTCCCTACGAGCAGTACTTC	few	TRBV2	TRBJ2-7	NA
CAWSTGRTNEKLFF	TGTGCCTGGAGTACGGGACGAACTAATGAAAAACTGTTTTTT	few	TRBV30	TRBJ1-4	NA
CASSSREQGVGSPLHF	TGCGCCAGCAGCTCCAGAGAACAGGGAGTAGGGTCACCCCTCCACTTT	NA	TRBV5-1	TRBJ1-6	NA
CASSEEGRGPYEQYF	TGTGCCAGCAGTGAAGAGGGCAGGGGACCATACGAGCAGTACTTC	NA	TRBV2	TRBJ2-7	NA
CASGRQAFSYEQYF	TGTGCCAGCGGGCGACAGGCCTTCTCCTACGAGCAGTACTTC	NA	TRBV13	TRBJ2-7	NA
CASSLDQNTEAFF	TGCGCCAGCAGCTTGGACCAGAACACTGAAGCTTTCTTT	NA	TRBV5-1	TRBJ1-1	NA
CASAGGDSLTDTQYF	TGTGCCAGCGCAGGTGGGGACAGCCTCACAGATACGCAGTATTTT	NA	TRBV28	TRBJ2-3	TRBD1
CASSSFGQAQETQYF	TGCGCCAGCAGCTCCTTCGGACAGGCCCAAGAGACCCAGTACTTC	NA	TRBV5-1	TRBJ2-5	TRBD1
CASSLAPEGLGGYTF	TGTGCCAGCAGTTTGGCCCCCGAGGGTCTGGGTGGCTACACCTTC	NA	TRBV28	TRBJ1-2	NA
CASPWGRNEQFF	TGCGCCAGCCCCTGGGGAAGGAATGAGCAGTTCTTC	NA	TRBV4-1	TRBJ2-1	NA
CASSLHREAYEQYF	TGCGCCAGCAGCTTACACAGGGAAGCCTACGAGCAGTACTTC	few	TRBV5-1	TRBJ2-7	NA
CATCEGGEQPQHF	TGTGCCACCTGTGAGGGCGGGGAACAGCCCCAGCATTTT	NA	TRBV10-3	TRBJ1-5	NA
CASSRDRGAPDTQYF	TGTGCCAGCAGCCGGGACAGGGGTGCCCCAGATACGCAGTATTTT	few	TRBV6-5	TRBJ2-3	TRBD1
CASSDLGSPYGYTF	TGTGCCAGCAGTGATTTAGGGAGCCCTTATGGCTACACCTTC	once	TRBV6-5	TRBJ1-2	NA
CASSYQGETQYF	TGTGCCAGCAGTTACCAGGGGGAGACCCAGTACTTC	NA	TRBV6-5	TRBJ2-5	NA
CASSDGPVSNQPQHF	TGTGCCAGCAGCGACGGGCCAGTTAGCAATCAGCCCCAGCATTTT	NA	TRBV2	TRBJ1-5	NA
CAWAGLPTDTQYF	TGTGCCTGGGCGGGACTCCCCACAGATACGCAGTATTTT	few	TRBV30	TRBJ2-3	NA
CARSGGLGQPQHF	TGTGCTCGGAGCGGGGGGCTCGGTCAGCCCCAGCATTTT	NA	TRBV2	TRBJ1-5	NA
CASSSGRGISMNTEAFF	TGCGCCAGCAGCTCCGGGAGGGGAATCTCAATGAACACTGAAGCTTTCTTT	NA	TRBV5-1	TRBJ1-1	NA
CASSPNDQGLYGYTF	TGTGCCAGCTCACCGAATGATCAGGGCCTTTATGGCTACACCTTC	NA	TRBV18	TRBJ1-2	NA
CASSFTSPRGYTF	TGTGCCAGCAGCTTTACGAGTCCTCGGGGCTACACCTTC	NA	TRBV7-9	TRBJ1-2	NA
CASSDFADEQYF	TGTGCCAGCAGTGATTTCGCCGACGAGCAGTACTTC	few	TRBV25-1	TRBJ2-7	NA
CASSPSVNSPLHF	TGCGCCAGCAGCCCTTCGGTGAATTCACCCCTCCACTTT	few	TRBV4-1	TRBJ1-6	NA
CASSIRSSNSYEQYF	TGTGCCAGTAGTATAAGGTCCTCTAACTCCTACGAGCAGTACTTC	NA	TRBV19	TRBJ2-7	NA
CSVDGGGGNIQYF	TGCAGCGTTGATGGTGGGGGAGGGAACATTCAGTACTTC	many	TRBV29-1	TRBJ2-4	TRBD2
CASSLAGSNTGELFF	TGCGCCAGCAGCTTGGCCGGTTCGAACACCGGGGAGCTGTTTTTT	NA	TRBV5-1	TRBJ2-2	NA
CASSMLGYEQYF	TGTGCCAGCAGCATGCTAGGGTACGAGCAGTACTTC	NA	TRBV7-2	TRBJ2-7	NA
CASSATEGEPQHF	TGTGCCAGCTCAGCCACTGAGGGAGAGCCCCAGCATTTT	few	TRBV18	TRBJ1-5	NA
CASSPGTGEETQYF	TGTGCCAGCAGCCCAGGGACAGGCGAGGAGACCCAGTACTTC	NA	TRBV7-6	TRBJ2-5	TRBD1
CASSEDTSNYGYTF	TGTGCCAGCAGTGAAGATACTTCTAACTATGGCTACACCTTC	NA	TRBV2	TRBJ1-2	NA
CASSDQGSDNSPLHF	TGTGCCAGCAGTGACCAGGGGTCGGATAATTCACCCCTCCACTTT	few	TRBV2	TRBJ1-6	NA